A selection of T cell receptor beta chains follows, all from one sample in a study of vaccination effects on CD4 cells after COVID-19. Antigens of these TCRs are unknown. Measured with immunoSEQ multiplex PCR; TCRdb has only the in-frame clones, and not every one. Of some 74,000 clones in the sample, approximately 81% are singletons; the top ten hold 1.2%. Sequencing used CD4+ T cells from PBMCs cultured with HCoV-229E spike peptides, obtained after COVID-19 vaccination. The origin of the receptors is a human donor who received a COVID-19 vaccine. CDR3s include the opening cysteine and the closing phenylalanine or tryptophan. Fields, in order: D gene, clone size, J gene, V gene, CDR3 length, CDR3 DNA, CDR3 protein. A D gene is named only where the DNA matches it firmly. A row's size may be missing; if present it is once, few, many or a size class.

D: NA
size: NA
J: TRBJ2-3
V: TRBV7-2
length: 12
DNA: TGTGCCAGCAGCCCCGACCCGGATACGCAGTATTTT
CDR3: CASSPDPDTQYF

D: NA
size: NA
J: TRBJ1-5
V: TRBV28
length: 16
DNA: TGTGCCAGCAGTCCCCCGTCCAGGGGCCCCAATCAGCCCCAGCATTTT
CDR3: CASSPPSRGPNQPQHF

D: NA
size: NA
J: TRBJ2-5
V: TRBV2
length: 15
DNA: TGTGCCAGCGGGGGGAAACTAGGGCCCCAAGAGACCCAGTACTTC
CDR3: CASGGKLGPQETQYF

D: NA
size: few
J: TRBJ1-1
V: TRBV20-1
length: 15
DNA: TGCAGTGCTAGTCATCGGGCAGGGCCGAACACTGAAGCTTTCTTT
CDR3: CSASHRAGPNTEAFF

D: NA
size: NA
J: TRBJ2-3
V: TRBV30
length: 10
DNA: TGTGCCGAGGGAGTGGATACGCAGTATTTT
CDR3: CAEGVDTQYF

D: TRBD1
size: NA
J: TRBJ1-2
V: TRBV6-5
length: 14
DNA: TGTGCCAGCAGCCCGGGACAGGGCACCAGGGGCTACACCTTC
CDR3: CASSPGQGTRGYTF

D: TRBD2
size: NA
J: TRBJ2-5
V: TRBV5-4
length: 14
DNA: TGTGCCAGCAGCAGTCAAACTAGCGCGGAGACCCAGTACTTC
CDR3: CASSSQTSAETQYF

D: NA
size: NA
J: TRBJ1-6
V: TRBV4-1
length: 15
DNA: TGCGCCAGCAGCCCCACAGGGACCTATAATTCACCCCTCCACTTT
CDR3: CASSPTGTYNSPLHF

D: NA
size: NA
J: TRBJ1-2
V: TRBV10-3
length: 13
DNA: TGTGCCATCAGTGATCGGGCCCGCGATGGCTACACCTTC
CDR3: CAISDRARDGYTF

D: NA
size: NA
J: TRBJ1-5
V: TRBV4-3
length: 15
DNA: TGCGCCAGCAGCCAAGATCCAGGAGGCAATCAGCCCCAGCATTTT
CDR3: CASSQDPGGNQPQHF

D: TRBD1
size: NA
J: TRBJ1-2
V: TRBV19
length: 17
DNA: TGTGCCAGTAGTATAGATCCGCGGACAGGCGCTAACTATGGCTACACCTTC
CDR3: CASSIDPRTGANYGYTF

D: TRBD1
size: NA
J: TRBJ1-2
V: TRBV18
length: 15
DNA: TGTGCCAGCTCATCCTCAGGGGGCCCGACCTATGGCTACACCTTC
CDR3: CASSSSGGPTYGYTF

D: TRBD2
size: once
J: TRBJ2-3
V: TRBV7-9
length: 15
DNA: TGTGCCAGCAGCCCAGGCACGGGGGGGCCGGGTACGCAGTATTTT
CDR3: CASSPGTGGPGTQYF

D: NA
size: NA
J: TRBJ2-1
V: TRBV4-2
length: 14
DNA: TGTGCCAGCAGCCAAGTTGGGGGGTTCGATGAGCAGTTCTTC
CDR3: CASSQVGGFDEQFF

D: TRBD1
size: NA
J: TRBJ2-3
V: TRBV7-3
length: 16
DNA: TGTGCCAGCAGCTTAACCCCTGCAGGGGGCGCAGATACGCAGTATTTT
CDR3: CASSLTPAGGADTQYF

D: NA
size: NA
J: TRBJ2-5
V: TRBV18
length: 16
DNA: TGTGCCAGCTCACCACCAAACAGGCGAACTCAAGAGACCCAGTACTTC
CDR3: CASSPPNRRTQETQYF

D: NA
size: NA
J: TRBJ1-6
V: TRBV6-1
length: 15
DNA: TGTGCCAGCAGTGAATACTGGGACAATAGCTCACCCCTCCACTTT
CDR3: CASSEYWDNSSPLHF

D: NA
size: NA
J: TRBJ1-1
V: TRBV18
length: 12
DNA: TGTGCCAGCTCACCCCGGGACACTGAAGCTTTCTTT
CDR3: CASSPRDTEAFF

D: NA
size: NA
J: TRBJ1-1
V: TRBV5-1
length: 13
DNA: TGCGCCAGCAGCTTAGATTTGAACACTGAAGCTTTCTTT
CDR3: CASSLDLNTEAFF

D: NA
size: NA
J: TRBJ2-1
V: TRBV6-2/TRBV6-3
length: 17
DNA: TGTGCCAGCAGTTACTCGATTGGCAGGGGTGCCTACAATGAGCAGTTCTTC
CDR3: CASSYSIGRGAYNEQFF

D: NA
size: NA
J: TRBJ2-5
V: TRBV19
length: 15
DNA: TGTGCCAGTAGTATAGCGGGGGGCCCTGGAGAGACCCAGTACTTC
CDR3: CASSIAGGPGETQYF

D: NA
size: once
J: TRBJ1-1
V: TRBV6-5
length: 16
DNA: TGTGCCAGCAGTTACTCGAGTGTCAGGAAGAACACTGAAGCTTTCTTT
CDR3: CASSYSSVRKNTEAFF

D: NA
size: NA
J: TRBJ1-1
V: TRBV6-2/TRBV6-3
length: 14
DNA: TGTGCCAGCAGTTACCGTATAATGAACACTGAAGCTTTCTTT
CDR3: CASSYRIMNTEAFF

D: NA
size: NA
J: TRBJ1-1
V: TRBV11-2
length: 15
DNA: TGTGCCAGCAGCTTTGAGGGGCGGATGAACACTGAAGCTTTCTTT
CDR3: CASSFEGRMNTEAFF

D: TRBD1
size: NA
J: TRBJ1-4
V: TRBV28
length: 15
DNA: TGTGCCAGCACCAGGGGGGGGAGTGAGGGGGAAAAACTGTTTTTT
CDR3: CASTRGGSEGEKLFF

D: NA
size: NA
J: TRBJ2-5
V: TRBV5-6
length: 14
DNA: TGTGCCAGCAGCTCGTTTAGCGTGGAAGAGACCCAGTACTTC
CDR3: CASSSFSVEETQYF

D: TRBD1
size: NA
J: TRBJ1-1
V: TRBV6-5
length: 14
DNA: TGTGCCAGCAGAGGGGACAGGGTGGGCACTGAAGCTTTCTTT
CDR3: CASRGDRVGTEAFF

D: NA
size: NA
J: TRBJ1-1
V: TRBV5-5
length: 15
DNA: TGTGCCAGCAGCGCCTACCAGAGCTGGGGTACTGAAGCTTTCTTT
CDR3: CASSAYQSWGTEAFF